A single sample gave rise to the 29 T cell receptor beta chains below, sequenced in a study of blood T cell repertoires in COVID-19 (dated by TCRdb to about 2020). Library method: the immunoSEQ multiplex PCR assay. TCRdb limited this immuneACCESS table to in-frame rearrangements with V and J called. A share of clones is missing; checked studies link under half to unresolved V genes, and the rest is unexplained. This sample holds some 180,000 clones; more than 75% were observed only once. The ten largest make up approximately 15% of the sample. Input material: PBMCs or T cells enriched from blood (not recorded which). The receptors originated from a man in his sixties who had been exposed to COVID-19.

The DNA for the CDR3 is TGTGCCAGCAGCCCTCGAACTAGCGGAGCTTACGAGCAGTACTTC. Its protein is CASSPRTSGAYEQYF. The chain is built from TRBV5-4 and TRBJ2-7, with TRBD2 matching over 8 bases. The CDR3 covers 15 residues. Germline CDR1 reads SGHNT; CDR2 reads YYREEE (reference sequence). J lost 4 bases, V lost 4 bases, and 10 bases had no gene match.

This chain connects TRBV7-2 to TRBJ2-2; 8 nucleotides align to TRBD2. The ends lost 3 bases at V and 4 bases at J; junction bases unmatched: 7. This CDR3 contains 16 residues. In germline, CDR1 is SGHTA, CDR2 FQGNSA. The CDR3 sequence is CASSFWTSRGTGELFF. Written as DNA, the CDR3 is TGTGCCAGCAGCTTTTGGACTAGCCGGGGCACCGGGGAGCTGTTTTTT.

The genes are TRBV19 and TRBJ2-6; the D gene is possibly TRBD2 (6 bases). From germline, CDR1 is LNHDA and CDR2 SQIVND (reference sequence). The ends were cut back, 5 bases at V and 0 bases at J, with 17 bases in the middle. The CDR3 consists of 18 residues. CDR3 DNA: TGTGCCAGTAGTCCGCCCGGGTTGACTAGCTCTGGGGCCAACGTCCTGACTTTC. It translates to CASSPPGLTSSGANVLTF.

The chain links TRBV6-5 to TRBJ2-3; 12 bases align to TRBD2. Germline values: CDR1 MNHEY, CDR2 SVGAGI. The trim removed 6 bases at V and 3 bases at J, leaving 4 bases unmatched. This CDR3 spans 15 amino acids. This CDR3 reads CASRQTSGRTDTQYF. For the CDR3, the DNA is TGTGCCAGCAGGCAGACTAGCGGGAGAACAGATACGCAGTATTTT.

This clone was observed at least ten times. This chain connects TRBV7-9 to TRBJ1-5; maybe TRBD1 (6 bases). The V gene's germline CDR1 is SEHNR and CDR2 FQNEAQ (reference sequence). V was shortened by 5 bases and J by 5 bases, with 25 bases between the two germline ends. This CDR3 is built from 18 residues. The CDR3 region is CASSLGGGPTPYDQPQHF. Written as DNA, the CDR3 is TGTGCCAGCAGCCTGGGGGGGGGCCCGACCCCCTACGATCAGCCCCAGCATTTT.

This clone was seen just once. CDR3 DNA: TGTGCCACCAGTGACCCCGGGACAGGGGACTTGGACGAGCAGTACTTC. It codes for CATSDPGTGDLDEQYF. This sequence joins TRBV24-1 and TRBJ2-7; TRBD1 aligns across 10 bases. V dropped 4 bases and J dropped 5; count of bases not matched to a gene: 10. CDR3 length: 16 amino acids. Germline V gene sequence: CDR1 KGHDR, CDR2 SFDVKD.

J is TRBJ1-2 and V is TRBV29-1, with D possibly TRBD1 on 6 matching bases. The CDR3 sequence is 11 residues long. Germline V gives CDR1 SQVTM, CDR2 ANQGSEA. V was trimmed by 4 bases and J by 8 bases, leaving 11 bases between them. CDR3 bases: TGCAGCGTTGTAGGGGGAACGGGCTACACCTTC. Encoded protein: CSVVGGTGYTF.

This rearrangement joins TRBV7-3 to TRBJ2-2; TRBD2 aligns across 8 bases. CDR3 length: 16 residues. CDR1 and CDR2 (germline): SGHTA, FQGTGA. J gave up 4 bases and V 6 bases, and 10 bases lay outside the gene matches. The chain's CDR3 is CASSPIAGPGTGELFF. The CDR3 nucleotides read TGTGCCAGCAGTCCTATAGCGGGACCGGGCACCGGGGAGCTGTTTTTT.

This chain connects TRBV2 to TRBJ1-1, with a tentative D call TRBD1 (5 bases). Germline V CDR1 and CDR2: SNHLY, FYNNEI. CDR3 length: 13 residues. Trimming removed 1 base from V and 8 bases from J, with 11 bases in between. The CDR3 bases are TGTGCCAGCAGTGAAGGTTGGGGCTACGAAGCTTTCTTT. This sequence encodes CASSEGWGYEAFF.

V usage is TRBV7-6 and J usage is TRBJ2-1; 8 positions agree with TRBD2. The germline CDR1 and CDR2 sequences are SGHVS and FNYEAQ. The CDR3 totals 15 residues. V lost 4 bases and J lost 10; bases outside the gene matches: 12. The CDR3 sequence is CASSSLGLAGYEQFF. CDR3 nucleotide sequence: TGTGCCAGCAGCTCGCTCGGGCTAGCGGGTTACGAGCAGTTCTTC.

V and J are TRBV29-1 and TRBJ2-5; D remains unclear. This CDR3 has 12 residues. Germline CDR1 SQVTM, CDR2 ANQGSEA. The V and J ends lost 6 bases and 4 bases respectively, with 12 bases between them. CDR3 in DNA: TGCAGCGTGGCTCTCTCAGGAGAGACCCAGTACTTC. Translating gives CSVALSGETQYF.

The V call is TRBV10-1, the J call TRBJ2-3; D is unresolved. The CDR3 consists of 12 residues. Trimming stripped 4 bases from V and 9 bases from J, with 11 bases between. Germline-derived CDR1 and CDR2 are WNHNN and SYGVQD (reference sequence). The CDR3 bases are TGCGCCAGCAGTGCCGAACTTATAACGCAGTATTTT. Its translation is CASSAELITQYF.

The V call is TRBV28, the J call TRBJ1-5; tentative D call: TRBD1 (5 bases). The CDR3 covers 13 residues. Germline V gives CDR1 MDHEN, CDR2 SYDVKM. Trimming stripped 7 bases from V and 3 bases from J, with 10 bases between. The CDR3 loop reads CASNPGNNQPQHF. In DNA form, the CDR3 reads TGTGCCAGCAATCCAGGGAACAATCAGCCCCAGCATTTT.

The chain uses TRBV5-6 and TRBJ1-1; D is unclear. The V gene's germline CDR1 is SGHDT and CDR2 YYEEEE. The CDR3 runs to 18 residues. V was clipped by 4 bases and J by 0 bases, with 22 bases between them. The CDR3 DNA sequence: TGTGCCAGCAGCCAATCGAGACGGAGTACCGTAATGAACACTGAAGCTTTCTTT. It yields the protein CASSQSRRSTVMNTEAFF.

V gene TRBV6-5 combines with J gene TRBJ1-1, with no clear D. Germline values: CDR1 MNHEY, CDR2 SVGAGI. The CDR3 spans 14 residues. Trimming removed 6 bases from V and 1 base from J, with 12 bases in between. The CDR3: CASRDSVGNTEAFF. CDR3 nucleotides: TGTGCCAGCAGGGACTCGGTTGGGAACACTGAAGCTTTCTTT.

This clone came up a few times. This sequence joins TRBV19 and TRBJ2-2; 10 positions agree with TRBD1. The CDR3 has 16 residues. V lost 6 bases, J lost 5 bases, and 9 bases stayed unmatched. From germline, CDR1 is LNHDA and CDR2 SQIVND (reference sequence). The CDR3 loop reads CASSPRDRGFTGELFF. As DNA, the CDR3 is TGTGCCAGTAGCCCACGGGACAGGGGTTTTACCGGGGAGCTGTTTTTT.

J is TRBJ1-1 and V is TRBV3-1 (or the pseudogene TRBV3-2); D call uncertain. V lost 3 bases to trimming and J lost 6 bases, with 5 bases between them. Germline V gives CDR1 LGHDT, CDR2 YNNKEL (reference sequence). The CDR3 totals 11 residues. The CDR3 DNA reads as TGTGCCAGCAGCCATCTCTCTGAAGCTTTCTTT. Translation gives CASSHLSEAFF.

V is TRBV20-1 and J is TRBJ2-5; D gene uncertain. V dropped 6 bases and J dropped 0 bases, with 5 bases sitting between them. This CDR3 has 11 amino acids. Germline-derived CDR1 and CDR2 are DFQATT and SNEGSKA (reference sequence). In DNA, the CDR3 is TGCAGTGCCAACAACCAAGAGACCCAGTACTTC. Translation: CSANNQETQYF.

V gene TRBV3-1 (or the pseudogene TRBV3-2) combines with J gene TRBJ2-7, with 10 bases aligning to TRBD2. The V gene end was trimmed by 0 bases and the J gene end by 5 bases; junction bases not matched to a gene: 4. The length of the CDR3 is 15 residues. Germline CDR1 reads LGHDT; CDR2 reads YNNKEL (reference sequence). The CDR3 sequence is CASSQDPLAGDEQYF. The DNA for the CDR3 is TGTGCCAGCAGCCAAGATCCGCTAGCGGGAGACGAGCAGTACTTC.

V gene TRBV19 combines with J gene TRBJ2-1, with unresolved D. Trimming took 1 base from V and 9 from J, leaving 10 bases between them. CDR3 length: 13 residues. CDR1 and CDR2 (germline): LNHDA, SQIVND (reference sequence). The CDR3 spells CASSIVGFSEQFF. The CDR3 nucleotides read TGTGCCAGTAGTATAGTCGGGTTCAGTGAGCAGTTCTTC. Complete variable domain (other parts from reference TRBV19 and TRBJ2-1): DGGITQSPKYLFRKEGQNVTLSCEQNLNHDAMYWYRQDPGQGLRLIYYSQIVNDFQKGDIAEGYSVSREKKESFPLTVTSAQKNPTAFYLCASSIVGFSEQFFGPGTRLTVL.

This clone has a handful of counts. The sample has other DNA sequences that encode this CDR3 too. This rearrangement joins TRBV30 to TRBJ1-5; possibly TRBD1 for D (5 bases). Trimming cost V 5 bases and J 3 bases, with 11 bases left between them. Germline CDR1 GTSNPN, CDR2 SVGIG (reference sequence). This CDR3 comprises 13 residues. CDR3 nucleotide sequence: TGTGCCTGGGCTGGGGGGGACAATCAGCCCCAGCATTTT. This translates into CAWAGGDNQPQHF.

The V and J genes are TRBV25-1 and TRBJ2-3, with TRBD2 matching 14 bases. This CDR3 has 18 amino acids. The germline V gene encodes CDR1 MGHDK and CDR2 SYGVNS. The V and J ends lost 2 bases and 3 bases, in that order; junction bases with no gene match: 7. Here the CDR3 DNA reads TGTGCCAGCAGTGAACCCCGACTAGCGGGAGGGACGACAGATACGCAGTATTTT. It specifies CASSEPRLAGGTTDTQYF.

The gene calls are TRBV4-3 and TRBJ2-3, with D perhaps TRBD1 (5 bases). The CDR3 sequence is 13 residues long. Per the germline V gene, CDR1 is LGHNA and CDR2 is YSLEER. The V and J ends lost 5 bases and 3 bases respectively, with 9 bases between them. The CDR3 protein is CASSTRQTDTQYF. CDR3 DNA sequence: TGCGCCAGCAGCACCAGACAGACAGATACGCAGTATTTT.

The chain employs TRBV4-2 and TRBJ2-3; 13 nucleotides agree with TRBD2. The ends lost 2 bases at V and 1 base at J; junction bases unmatched: 9. CDR1 is LGHNA and CDR2 is YNFKEQ in the germline V gene. The CDR3 contains 19 residues. The CDR3 nucleotides read TGTGCCAGCAGCCAACTTCCCGGGACTAGCGGGGTACGCACAGATACGCAGTATTTT. Its protein is CASSQLPGTSGVRTDTQYF.

CDR3 DNA sequence: TGTGCCAGCAGTGGTGGGCTAGCGGCCTCCTACAATGAGCAGTTCTTC. Protein: CASSGGLAASYNEQFF. The V call is TRBV2, the J call TRBJ2-1; 7 positions agree with TRBD2. In germline, CDR1 is SNHLY, CDR2 FYNNEI. V lost 4 bases, J lost 0 bases, and 6 bases stayed unmatched. The CDR3 has 16 residues.

In this sample, this clone turned up once. The rearrangement joins TRBV10-3 to TRBJ2-3; TRBD1 is a possible D gene (6 bases). The CDR3 is 15 amino acids. V gave up 8 bases and J gave up 4 bases, with 19 bases separating them. Germline CDR1 ENHRY, CDR2 SYGVKD. The CDR3: CAIQSGQFDADTQYF. The CDR3 DNA sequence: TGTGCCATCCAATCTGGACAGTTCGACGCAGATACGCAGTATTTT.

The chain recombines TRBV3-1 (or the pseudogene TRBV3-2) with TRBJ2-7; 8 bases agree with TRBD1. CDR3 length: 14 amino acids. J was trimmed by 2 bases and V by 5 bases; bases with no gene match: 5. The germline gives CDR1 LGHDT, CDR2 YNNKEL (reference sequence). DNA of the CDR3: TGTGCCAGCAGCTGGCAGGGGGCCACCTACGAGCAGTACTTC. It codes for CASSWQGATYEQYF.

As concerns this clone: The sample carries other DNA sequences with the same CDR3. For the CDR3, the DNA is TGTGCCACCAGTGATCCAACAGGGGGCGGTCAGCCCCAGCATTTT. This translates into CATSDPTGGGQPQHF. The chain carries TRBV24-1 and TRBJ1-5, with TRBD1 identical over 9 bases. V lost 3 bases to trimming and J lost 6 bases; unmatched junction nucleotides: 5. The CDR3 is 15 amino acids. Germline V gene data show CDR1 as KGHDR and CDR2 as SFDVKD.

This rearrangement joins TRBV7-8 to TRBJ2-5, with D possibly TRBD2 on 6 matching bases. This CDR3 contains 14 residues. V dropped 4 bases and J dropped 9 bases, with 18 bases sitting between them. CDR1 and CDR2 from the germline V gene are SGHVS and FQNEAQ. CDR3 sequence (DNA): TGTGCCAGCAGCTCCCGGGGGAAGCTTTGGCCCCAGTACTTC. Its translation is CASSSRGKLWPQYF.